This T cell receptor beta chain originates from a study of blood T cell repertoires in COVID-19. Study information: Samples taken during acute and convalescent COVID-19 were collected in the United States, Italy and Spain. From T cells, B-cell-depleted T cells, or PBMCs came the material, which was cDNA or gDNA.

Source study methods: Cell counts per sample came from amplifying reference gene primers. Libraries were prepared by immunoSEQ multiplex PCR; TCRdb keeps only in-frame clonotypes and omits some of them. D and trimming come from the DNA, and the V and J calls and clone size come from that table. The data show 300,000 to 400,000 clones, around 91% seen once. The CDR3 consists of 13 residues. J lost 9 bases, V lost 3 bases, and 5 bases had no gene match. Germline CDR1 and CDR2: DFQATT and SNEGSKA (reference sequence). The chain has TRBV20-1 and TRBJ1-6, with TRBD1 matching 7 bases. The TCR comes from a woman between 18 and 29 years old who had recovered from COVID-19. Specimen: peripheral blood. The CDR3 region has the DNA TGCAGTGCTAGTATCCCAGGGGGTTCACCCCTCCACTTT. Encoded protein: CSASIPGGSPLHF.